This TCR beta chain was recovered during a study of shared clonotypes between healthy human individuals. A word on this clone: No antigen is known for it.

The CDR3 length is 16 residues. Germline trimming cut 0 bases from V and 6 bases from J; bases unmatched to any gene: 8. Germline V gene sequence: CDR1 SGDLS, CDR2 YYNGEE. Data came from immunoSEQ multiplex PCR; TCRdb stores just in-frame clones and leaves some out. The data show 2 million to 2.5 million clones, with roughly 92% seen just once and 0.37% held by the top ten. Notes on the study in general: Generation probabilities were higher for clonotypes shared across all four sorted-subset donors than for unshared ones. Among the subsets, naive ones generally showed larger estimated richness than memory ones. Clonotype sharing across several donors was observed for around 5% of naive CD4 clonotypes. Clonotype sharing across donors was expected to vary with sequencing depth.

V usage is TRBV9 and J usage is TRBJ2-2; 7 nucleotides align to TRBD2. Sequenced material: naive CD4+ T cells from PBMCs. Subset: CD45RA+ positively selected. The TCR was taken from a man between 18 and 35 years old in good health. Some clones in this sample may be carry-over from other donors' samples. The CDR3 reads CASSVDSRELPGELFF. DNA for the CDR3: TGTGCCAGCAGCGTAGATTCGCGGGAGCTACCCGGGGAGCTGTTTTTT.